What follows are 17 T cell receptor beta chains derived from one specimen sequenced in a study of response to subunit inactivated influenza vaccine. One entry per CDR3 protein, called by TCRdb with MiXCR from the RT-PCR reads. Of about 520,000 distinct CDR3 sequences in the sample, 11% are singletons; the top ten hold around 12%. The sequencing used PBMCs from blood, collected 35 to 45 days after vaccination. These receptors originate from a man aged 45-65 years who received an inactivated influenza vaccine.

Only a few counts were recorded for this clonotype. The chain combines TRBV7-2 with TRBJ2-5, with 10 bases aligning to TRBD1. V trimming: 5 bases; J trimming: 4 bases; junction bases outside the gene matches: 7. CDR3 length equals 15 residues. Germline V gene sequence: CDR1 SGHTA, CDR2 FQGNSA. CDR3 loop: CASSPDRGIRETQYF. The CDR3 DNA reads TGTGCCAGCAGCCCGGACAGGGGGATAAGAGAGACCCAGTACTTC.

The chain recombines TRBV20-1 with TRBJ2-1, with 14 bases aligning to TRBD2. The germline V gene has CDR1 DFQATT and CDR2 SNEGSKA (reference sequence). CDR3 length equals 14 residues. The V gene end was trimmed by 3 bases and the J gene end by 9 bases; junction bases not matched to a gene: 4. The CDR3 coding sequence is TGCAGTGCTAGGGAAGGGACTAGCGGGAGTGAGCAGTTCTTC. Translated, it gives CSAREGTSGSEQFF.

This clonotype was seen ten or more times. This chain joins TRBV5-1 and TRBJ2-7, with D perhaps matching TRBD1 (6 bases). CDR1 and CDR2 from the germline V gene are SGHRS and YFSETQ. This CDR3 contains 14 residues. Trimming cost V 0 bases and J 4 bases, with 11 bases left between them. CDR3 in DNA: TGCGCCAGCAGCTTGGCTGACAGGAGATACGAGCAGTACTTC. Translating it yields CASSLADRRYEQYF.

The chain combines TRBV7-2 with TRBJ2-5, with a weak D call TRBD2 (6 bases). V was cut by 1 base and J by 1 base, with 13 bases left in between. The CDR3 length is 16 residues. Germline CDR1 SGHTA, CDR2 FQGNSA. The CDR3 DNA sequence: TGTGCCAGCAGCTTAGGCCAGGCCGGGGGCCAAGAGACCCAGTACTTC. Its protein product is CASSLGQAGGQETQYF.

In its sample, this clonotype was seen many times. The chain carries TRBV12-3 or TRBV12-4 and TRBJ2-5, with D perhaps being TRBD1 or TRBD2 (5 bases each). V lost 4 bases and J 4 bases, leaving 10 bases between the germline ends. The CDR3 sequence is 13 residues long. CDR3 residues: CASSSTGRETQYF. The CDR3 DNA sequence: TGTGCCAGCAGTTCTACGGGACGAGAGACCCAGTACTTC.

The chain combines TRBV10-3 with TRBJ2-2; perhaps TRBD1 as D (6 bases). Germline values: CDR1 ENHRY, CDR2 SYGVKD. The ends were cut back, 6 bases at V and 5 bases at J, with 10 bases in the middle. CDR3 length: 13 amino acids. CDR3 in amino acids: CAIRPGATGELFF. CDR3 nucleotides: TGTGCCATCAGGCCAGGGGCAACCGGGGAGCTGTTTTTT.

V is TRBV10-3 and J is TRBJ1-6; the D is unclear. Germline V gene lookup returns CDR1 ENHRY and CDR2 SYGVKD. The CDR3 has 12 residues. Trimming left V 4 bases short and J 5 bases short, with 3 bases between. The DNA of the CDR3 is TGTGCCATCAGTGTAAATAATTCACCCCTCCACTTT. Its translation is CAISVNNSPLHF.

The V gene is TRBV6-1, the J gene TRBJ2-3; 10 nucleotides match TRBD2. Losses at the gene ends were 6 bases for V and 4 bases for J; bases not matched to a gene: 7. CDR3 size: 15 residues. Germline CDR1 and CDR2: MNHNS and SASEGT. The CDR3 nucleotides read TGTGCCAGCAGACCCCTAGCGGGAGTTTCAGATACGCAGTATTTT. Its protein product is CASRPLAGVSDTQYF.

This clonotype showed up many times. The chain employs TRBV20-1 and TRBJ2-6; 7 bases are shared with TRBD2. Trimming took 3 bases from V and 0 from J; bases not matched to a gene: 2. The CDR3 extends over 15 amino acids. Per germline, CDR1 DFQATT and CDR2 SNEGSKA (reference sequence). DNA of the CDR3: TGCAGTGCTAGCGGGGGGTCCTCTGGGGCCAACGTCCTGACTTTC. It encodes CSASGGSSGANVLTF.

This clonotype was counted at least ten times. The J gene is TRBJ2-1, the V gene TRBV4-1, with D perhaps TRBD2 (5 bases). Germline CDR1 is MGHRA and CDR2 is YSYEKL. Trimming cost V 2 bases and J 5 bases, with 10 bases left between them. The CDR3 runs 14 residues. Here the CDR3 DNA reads TGCGCCAGCAGCCAATACCGGACTGACAATGAGCAGTTCTTC. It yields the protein CASSQYRTDNEQFF.

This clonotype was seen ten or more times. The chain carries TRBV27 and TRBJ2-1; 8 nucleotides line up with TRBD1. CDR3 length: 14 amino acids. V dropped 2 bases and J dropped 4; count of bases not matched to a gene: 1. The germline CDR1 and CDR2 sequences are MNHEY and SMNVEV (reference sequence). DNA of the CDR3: TGTGCCAGCAGTTTACAGGGGGCGTACAATGAGCAGTTCTTC. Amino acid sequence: CASSLQGAYNEQFF.

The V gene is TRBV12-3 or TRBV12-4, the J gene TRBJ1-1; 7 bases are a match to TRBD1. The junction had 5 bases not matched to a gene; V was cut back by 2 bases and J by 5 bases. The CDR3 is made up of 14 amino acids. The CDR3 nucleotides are TGTGCCAGCAGTTTAAGTAGGGGGCGAACTGAAGCTTTCTTT. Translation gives CASSLSRGRTEAFF.

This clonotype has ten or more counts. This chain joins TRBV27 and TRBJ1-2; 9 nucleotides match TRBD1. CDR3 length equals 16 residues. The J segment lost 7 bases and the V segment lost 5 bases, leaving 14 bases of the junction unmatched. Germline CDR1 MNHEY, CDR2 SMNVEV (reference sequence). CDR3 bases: TGTGCCAGCAGTCCCACAGGGGGCGGGGGCAGAGCTGGCTACACCTTC. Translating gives CASSPTGGGGRAGYTF.

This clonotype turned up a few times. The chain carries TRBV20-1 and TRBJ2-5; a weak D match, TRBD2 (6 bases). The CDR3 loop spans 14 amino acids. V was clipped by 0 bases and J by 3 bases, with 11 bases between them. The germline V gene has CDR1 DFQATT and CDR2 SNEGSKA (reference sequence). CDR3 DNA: TGCAGTGCTAGAGATCGGGACTCAAAAGAGACCCAGTACTTC. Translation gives CSARDRDSKETQYF.

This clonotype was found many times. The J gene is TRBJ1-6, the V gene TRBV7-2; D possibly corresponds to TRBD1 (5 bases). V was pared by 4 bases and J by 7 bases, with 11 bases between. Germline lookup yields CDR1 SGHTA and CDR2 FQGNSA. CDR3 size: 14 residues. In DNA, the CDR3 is TGTGCCAGCAGCTCTGGGTGGGGGAATTCACCCCTCCACTTT. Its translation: CASSSGWGNSPLHF.

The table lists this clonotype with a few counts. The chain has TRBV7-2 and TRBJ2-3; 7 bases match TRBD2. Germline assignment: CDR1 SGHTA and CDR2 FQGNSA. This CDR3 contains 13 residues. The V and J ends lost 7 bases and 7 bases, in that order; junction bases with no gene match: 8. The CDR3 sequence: CASMLAAANTQYF. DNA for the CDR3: TGTGCCAGCATGCTAGCGGCGGCAAATACGCAGTATTTT.

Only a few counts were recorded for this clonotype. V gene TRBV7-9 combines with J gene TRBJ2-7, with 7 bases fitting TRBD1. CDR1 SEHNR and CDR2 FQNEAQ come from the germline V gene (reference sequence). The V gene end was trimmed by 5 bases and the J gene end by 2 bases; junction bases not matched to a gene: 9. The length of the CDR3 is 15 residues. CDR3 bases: TGTGCCAGCAGCACCGTACAGGGGTTCCCCTACGAGCAGTACTTC. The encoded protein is CASSTVQGFPYEQYF.